The 5 T cell receptor beta chains given below trace back to one sample, sequenced in a study of cytomegalovirus exposure and HLA in healthy donors. The study ran its PCR with 60 Vbeta and 13 Jbeta primers. Using immunoSEQ multiplex PCR, the repertoire was profiled, and TCRdb retains in-frame clones only, with some absent. The sample contains about 200,000 clones, 70% to 80% of which appear only once. The sequencing input was PBMCs. The receptor source for this set is a man aged 30-40 years in good health and CMV-seronegative.

V is TRBV27 and J is TRBJ2-7, with D perhaps matching TRBD1 (6 bases). The V and J ends lost 2 bases and 2 bases respectively, with 10 bases between them. This CDR3 is built from 14 residues. CDR1 is MNHEY and CDR2 is SMNVEV in the germline V gene (reference sequence). The CDR3 spells CASSLQGYTYEQYF. CDR3 nucleotides: TGTGCCAGCAGTTTACAGGGGTACACCTACGAGCAGTACTTC.

The genes are TRBV30 and TRBJ2-7; 11 bases align to TRBD2. Germline V gene lookup returns CDR1 GTSNPN and CDR2 SVGIG (reference sequence). Unmatched junction bases numbered 4, after V lost 4 bases and J lost 2 bases. This CDR3 spans 14 amino acids. CDR3 sequence reads: CAWTSGRFTYEQYF. CDR3 nucleotide sequence: TGTGCCTGGACTAGCGGGAGGTTCACCTACGAGCAGTACTTC. Drawing the rest from reference TRBV30 and TRBJ2-7, the complete variable domain is SQTIHQWPATLVQPVGSPLSLECTVEGTSNPNLYWYRQAAGRGLQLLFYSVGIGQISSEVPQNLSASRPQDRQFILSSKKLLLSDSGFYLCAWTSGRFTYEQYFGPGTRLTVT.

The chain is built from TRBV5-1 and TRBJ2-5; tentative D call: TRBD1 (6 bases). The V gene's germline CDR1 is SGHRS and CDR2 YFSETQ. The length of the CDR3 is 14 residues. Trimming cost V 3 bases and J 6 bases, with 15 bases left between them. This CDR3 is CASSSEGGQKTQYF. The CDR3 bases are TGCGCCAGCAGCTCGGAAGGGGGTCAAAAGACCCAGTACTTC.

The chain has TRBV27 and TRBJ1-2; weak D call: TRBD1 (6 bases). The CDR3 contains 16 residues. In germline, CDR1 is MNHEY, CDR2 SMNVEV (reference sequence). V was shortened by 6 bases and J by 0 bases, with 17 bases between the two germline ends. In DNA, the CDR3 is TGTGCCAGCAGCACCTTTAGGGGACAATCTAACTATGGCTACACCTTC. It is translated as CASSTFRGQSNYGYTF.

The V gene is TRBV30, the J gene TRBJ1-4; D is perhaps TRBD1 (6 bases). Trimming shortened V by 1 base and J by 3 bases, and 12 bases separated the two germline ends. The CDR3 consists of 15 residues. CDR1 and CDR2 from the germline V gene are GTSNPN and SVGIG (reference sequence). In nucleotides, the CDR3 is TGTGCCTGGAGTGATTTGGGACACCCTAATGAAAAACTGTTTTTT. Its protein product is CAWSDLGHPNEKLFF.